The present T cell receptor (beta chain) was sequenced within a study of regulatory T cells in long-lasting Graves disease. At the level of the study: To qualify as persistent, Graves' disease required over 5 years of antithyroid drugs with positive TSH receptor antibodies.

Germline CDR1 and CDR2: SGHTA and FQGNSA. The J segment lost 5 bases and the V segment lost 8 bases, leaving 4 bases of the junction unmatched. This CDR3 spans 14 amino acids. Study findings and constraints: Persistent disease was associated with favored TRBV28 usage and with favored use of TRBJ1-2 and TRBJ2-5.

Only a few counts were recorded for this clonotype. Its antigen is unidentified. Time point noted: persistent/refractory GD, antithyroid drugs over 5 years with positive TRAb. The TCR library used RNA extracted from PBMCs. Combining iRepertoire HTBI primers with Arm-PCR of CDR3 regions, the authors built TCR beta libraries. Authors' analysis steps: Gene usage covered 62 TRBV and some 13 TRBJ segments. TCRdb reanalysed the multiplex PCR reads using MiXCR and keeps one entry per CDR3 protein. None of the V and J calls come from the authors' own analysis; TCRdb made them. The data show around 460,000 distinct CDR3 sequences, with about a fifth seen just once and 7% to 9% held by the top ten.

This chain uses TRBV7-2 with TRBJ2-5; 14 bases fit TRBD2. This TCR was sampled from a female donor with Graves disease. The starting material was peripheral blood mononuclear cells (PBMCs), obtained when the disease was refractory, from a patient treated with antithyroid drugs. CDR3 bases: TGTGCCAGCGGACTAGCGGGGGGCTGGGAGACCCAGTACTTC. Translation gives CASGLAGGWETQYF.